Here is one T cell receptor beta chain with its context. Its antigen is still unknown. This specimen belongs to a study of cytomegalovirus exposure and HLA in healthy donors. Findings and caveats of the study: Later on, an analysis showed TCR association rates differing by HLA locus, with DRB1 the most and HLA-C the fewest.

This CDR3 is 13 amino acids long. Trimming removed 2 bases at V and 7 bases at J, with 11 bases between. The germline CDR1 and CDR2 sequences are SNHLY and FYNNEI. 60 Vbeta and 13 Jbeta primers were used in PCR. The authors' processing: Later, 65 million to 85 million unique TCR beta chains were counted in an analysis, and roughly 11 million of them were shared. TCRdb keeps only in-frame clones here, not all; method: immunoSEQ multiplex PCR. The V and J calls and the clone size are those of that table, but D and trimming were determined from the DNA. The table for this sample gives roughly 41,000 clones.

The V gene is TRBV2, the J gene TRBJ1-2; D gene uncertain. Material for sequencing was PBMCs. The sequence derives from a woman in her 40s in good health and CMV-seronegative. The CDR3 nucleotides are TGTGCCAGCAGTGAACCGCGGGCTGTTGGCTACACCTTC. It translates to CASSEPRAVGYTF.